Below, one TCR beta chain is given with its context. The sample is drawn from a study of neoadjuvant anti-PD-1 for oral cavity cancer. This sample's time point: after neoadjuvant nivolumab, at surgical resection. Two replicates per tumor sample, mostly from roughly 5 ug of genomic DNA. Only in-frame clones appear in the TCRdb table, and some are missing; sequencing was by immunoSEQ multiplex PCR. This table has around 25,000 clones, 25% to 30% appearing once. CDR1 is MNHNY and CDR2 is SVGAGI in the germline V gene (reference sequence). Trimming took off 6 bases at V and 8 bases at J, with 16 bases between the two ends. The length of the CDR3 is 13 residues.

Sequences were derived from tumor tissue, sampled after nivolumab (anti-PD-1) treatment. V is TRBV6-6 and J is TRBJ1-2, with D perhaps matching TRBD1 (5 bases). This clonotype was sampled from a person aged 35 to 85 with oral cavity squamous cell carcinoma. DNA of the CDR3: TGTGCCAGCAGCCATGGGGGGTACCGCGGCTACACCTTC. Translated: CASSHGGYRGYTF.